This T cell receptor (beta chain) was observed in a study of cytomegalovirus exposure and HLA in healthy donors. Overall study: Falling in the Caucasian-associated ancestry cluster were about four fifths of under 500 genotyped donors. Study-wide results and caveats: A later analysis reportedly identified an Asian-associated ancestry cluster as carrying fewer N-insertions than the 666-donor mean.

CDR3 length equals 18 residues. Looked up from germline, CDR1 is SEHNR and CDR2 is FQNEAQ (reference sequence). V lost 5 bases to trimming and J lost 0 bases; unmatched junction nucleotides: 16. Primers included in the PCR were 60 Vbeta and 13 Jbeta primers. Assay: immunoSEQ multiplex PCR; the TCRdb copy retains only in-frame clones and omits some. This sample's table reports around 30,000 clones. Details on this clone: Its antigen remains unidentified.

This sequence was found in a young man in good health and CMV-seronegative. The chain combines TRBV7-9 with TRBJ2-7; the match to TRBD1 covers 7 bases. Sample: PBMCs. This CDR3 is CASSRTGALNLDSYEQYF. DNA for the CDR3: TGTGCCAGCAGCCGAACAGGGGCCCTAAACCTAGACTCCTACGAGCAGTACTTC.